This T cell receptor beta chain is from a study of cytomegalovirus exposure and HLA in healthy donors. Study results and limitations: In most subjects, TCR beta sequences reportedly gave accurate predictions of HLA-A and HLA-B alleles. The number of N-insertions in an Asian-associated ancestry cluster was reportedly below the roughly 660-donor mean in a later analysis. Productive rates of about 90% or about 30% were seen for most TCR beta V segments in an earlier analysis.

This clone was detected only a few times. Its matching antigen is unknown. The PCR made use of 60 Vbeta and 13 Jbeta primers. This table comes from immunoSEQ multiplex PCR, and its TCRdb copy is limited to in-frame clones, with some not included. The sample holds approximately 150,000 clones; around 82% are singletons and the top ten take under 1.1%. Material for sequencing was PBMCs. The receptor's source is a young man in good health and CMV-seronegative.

The CDR3 DNA sequence: TGTGCCAGCAGCTTACCTTTCCGACTAGCGGGAGTCCGGCAGACCCAGTACTTC. Its translation is CASSLPFRLAGVRQTQYF. This sequence joins TRBV7-9 and TRBJ2-5; 12 nucleotides agree with TRBD2. Germline CDR1 and CDR2: SEHNR and FQNEAQ (reference sequence). The CDR3 contains 18 residues. The trim removed 2 bases at V and 6 bases at J, leaving 13 bases unmatched.